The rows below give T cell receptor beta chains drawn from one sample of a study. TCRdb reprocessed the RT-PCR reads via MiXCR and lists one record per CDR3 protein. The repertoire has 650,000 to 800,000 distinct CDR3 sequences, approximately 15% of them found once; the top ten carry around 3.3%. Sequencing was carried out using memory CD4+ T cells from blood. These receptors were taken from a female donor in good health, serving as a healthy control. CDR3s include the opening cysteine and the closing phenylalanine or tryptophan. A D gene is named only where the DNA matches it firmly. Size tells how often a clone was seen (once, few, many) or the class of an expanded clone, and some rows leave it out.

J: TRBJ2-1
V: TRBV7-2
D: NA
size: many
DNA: TGTGCCAGCAGGGACCCTGGGGAAGGCAATGAGCAGTTCTTC
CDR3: CASRDPGEGNEQFF

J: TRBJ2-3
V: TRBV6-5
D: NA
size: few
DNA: TGTGCCAGCAGGCAGGGGAAAACGGACACAGATACGCAGTATTTT
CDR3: CASRQGKTDTDTQYF

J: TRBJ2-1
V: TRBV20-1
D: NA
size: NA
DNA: TGCAGTGCTAGTTCTGACGTCAATGAGCAGTTCTTC
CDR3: CSASSDVNEQFF

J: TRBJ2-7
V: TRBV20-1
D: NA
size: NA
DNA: TGCAGTGCGGCACAGGGGGGGTACGAGCAGTACTTC
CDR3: CSAAQGGYEQYF

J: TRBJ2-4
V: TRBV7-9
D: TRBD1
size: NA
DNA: TGTGCCAGCAGCTTAGACTGGACAGGGTTTGGGGCCAAAAACATTCAGTACTTC
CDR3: CASSLDWTGFGAKNIQYF

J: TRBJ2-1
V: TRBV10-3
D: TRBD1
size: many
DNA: TGTGCCATCAGTGAGTCGGCAGGGGGAAGGGTCTACAATGAGCAGTTCTTC
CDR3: CAISESAGGRVYNEQFF

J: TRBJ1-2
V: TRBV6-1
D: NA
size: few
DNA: TGTGCCAGCAGTGAAGTCGGTGTCTATGGCTACACCTTC
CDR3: CASSEVGVYGYTF

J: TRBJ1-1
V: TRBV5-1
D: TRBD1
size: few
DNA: TGCGCCAGCAGGACCCCGGGGACAGCGAACACTGAAGCTTTCTTT
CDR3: CASRTPGTANTEAFF

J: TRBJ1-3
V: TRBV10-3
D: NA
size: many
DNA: TGTGCCATCAGAGGCAGCTCTGGAAACACCATATATTTT
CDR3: CAIRGSSGNTIYF

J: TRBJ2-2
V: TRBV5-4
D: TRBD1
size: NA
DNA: TGTGCCAGCAGAAAGGCGGGACAGGGGGCCGCGGGGGAGCTGTTTTTT
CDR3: CASRKAGQGAAGELFF

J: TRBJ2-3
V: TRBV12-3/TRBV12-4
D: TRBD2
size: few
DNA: TGTGCCAGCAGTTTAGAGGCGGGGGGTAGCACAGATACGCAGTATTTT
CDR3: CASSLEAGGSTDTQYF

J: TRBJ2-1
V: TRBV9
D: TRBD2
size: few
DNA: TGTGCCAGCAGCGTAGGGCCCTCAGCGGGGATCGTTTGGTATGAGCAGTTCTTC
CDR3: CASSVGPSAGIVWYEQFF

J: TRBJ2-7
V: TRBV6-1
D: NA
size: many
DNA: TGTGCCAGCAGCCGACAGCACTCCTACGAGCAGTACTTC
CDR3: CASSRQHSYEQYF

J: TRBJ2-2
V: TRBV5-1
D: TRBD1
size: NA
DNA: TGCGCCAGCAGCACCGGGACAGGGAAGACCGGGGAGCTGTTTTTT
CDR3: CASSTGTGKTGELFF

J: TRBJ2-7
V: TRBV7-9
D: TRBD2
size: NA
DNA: TGTGCCAGCAGCTTAGGCGGGACTACGGGGGAGCAGTACTTC
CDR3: CASSLGGTTGEQYF

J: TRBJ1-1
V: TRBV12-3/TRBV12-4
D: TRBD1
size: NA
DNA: TGTGCCAGCAGTTCCGAGGGACAGGGTTTAGCTTTCTTT
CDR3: CASSSEGQGLAFF

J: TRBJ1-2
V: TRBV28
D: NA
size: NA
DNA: TGTGCCAGCAGTTCCTCGTCGGATCGAGACTACACCTTC
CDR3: CASSSSSDRDYTF

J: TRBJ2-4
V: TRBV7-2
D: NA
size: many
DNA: TGTGCCAGCAGCTCCCGGAGTATAACTCTAGCCAAAAACATTCAGTACTTC
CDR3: CASSSRSITLAKNIQYF

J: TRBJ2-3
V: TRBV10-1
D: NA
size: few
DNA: TGCGCCAGCAACCGGGACGGACACACAGATACGCAGTATTTT
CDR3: CASNRDGHTDTQYF

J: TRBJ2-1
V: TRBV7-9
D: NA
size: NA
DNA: TGTGCCAGCAGCTTAGGGACTTTTCTCGGAGATGAGCAGTTCTTC
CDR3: CASSLGTFLGDEQFF

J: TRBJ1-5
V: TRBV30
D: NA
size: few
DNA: TGTGCCTGGAGTTCGACCGATCAGCCCCAGCATTTT
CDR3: CAWSSTDQPQHF

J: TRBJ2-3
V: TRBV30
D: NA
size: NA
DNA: TGTGCCTGGAGTGCAGTTACGCAGTATTTT
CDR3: CAWSAVTQYF

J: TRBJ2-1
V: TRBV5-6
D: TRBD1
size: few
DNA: TGTGCCAGCAGCCAAAGGACAGGGGGATACAATGAGCAGTTCTTC
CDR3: CASSQRTGGYNEQFF

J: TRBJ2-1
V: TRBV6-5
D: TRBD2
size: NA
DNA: TGTGCCAGCAGTTACTCACGCGGGGGGGCTGGAAATGAGCAGTTCTTC
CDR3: CASSYSRGGAGNEQFF

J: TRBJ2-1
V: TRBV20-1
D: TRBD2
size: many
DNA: TGCAGTGCTAGAGATTGGACTAGCGTTGCAGATGAGCAGTTCTTC
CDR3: CSARDWTSVADEQFF

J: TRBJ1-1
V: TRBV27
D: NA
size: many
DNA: TGTGCCAGCACGTCAAAACCGGGCTCCGAAACTGAAGCTTTCTTT
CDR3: CASTSKPGSETEAFF